This is a list of T cell receptor beta chains from one sample in a study of OX40 agonist ivuxolimab in advanced cancers. The method was immunoSEQ multiplex PCR; TCRdb's version includes in-frame clones alone and lacks a portion of them. Of 80,000 to 85,000 clones detected, about 80% appear once; the ten largest clones hold approximately 7%. The sample was CD4+ or CD8+ T cells sorted from blood, taken in a trial of the OX40 agonist ivuxolimab. These TCRs come from an adult with an advanced solid tumor such as melanoma, head and neck, liver or kidney cancer. CDR3s include the opening cysteine and the closing phenylalanine or tryptophan. D genes are given only for firm matches. Clone size, where shown, is once, few, many, or a class for clones that have expanded.

D	size	V	J	DNA	CDR3
NA	NA	TRBV29-1	TRBJ2-1	TGCAGCGTTGAAGACCAGGTACTTCCCTACAATGAGCAGTTCTTC	CSVEDQVLPYNEQFF
TRBD1	NA	TRBV30	TRBJ2-1	TGTGCCTGGAGTGTACAGGGGTTCCTGGGCAATGAGCAGTTCTTC	CAWSVQGFLGNEQFF
NA	NA	TRBV6-6	TRBJ2-6	TGTGCCATCGCAGACAGCTTCTCTGGGGCCAACGTCCTGACTTTC	CAIADSFSGANVLTF
NA	NA	TRBV7-2	TRBJ1-4	TGTGCCAGCAGCCCCGCTGGGCAGCATAATGAAAAACTGTTTTTT	CASSPAGQHNEKLFF
TRBD1	NA	TRBV5-6	TRBJ1-5	TGTGCCAGCAGCTTTAGGACAGGGAAAATCAATCAGCCCCAGCATTTT	CASSFRTGKINQPQHF
NA	NA	TRBV28	TRBJ1-4	TGTGCCAGCAGCCCTCGACAGAGTACCGAAAAACTGTTTTTT	CASSPRQSTEKLFF
NA	NA	TRBV27	TRBJ2-5	TGTGCCAGCAGTTTAAAGGGGCTGAGGGAGACCCAGTACTTC	CASSLKGLRETQYF
NA	NA	TRBV2	TRBJ1-2	TGTGCCAGCAGTCCTGAGTACAGAGCTAACTATGGCTACACCTTC	CASSPEYRANYGYTF
TRBD2	NA	TRBV5-1	TRBJ2-1	TGCGCCAGCAGCTTGGTTCAACTAGCGGGAGACGATGAGCAGTTCTTC	CASSLVQLAGDDEQFF
NA	NA	TRBV7-3	TRBJ2-3	TGTGCCAGCTCTTCGGACCGTAGGGATACGCAGTATTTT	CASSSDRRDTQYF
TRBD1	NA	TRBV7-8	TRBJ2-3	TGTGCCAGCAGCCCTCAGGACAGGGGGCATAATACGCAGTATTTT	CASSPQDRGHNTQYF
NA	NA	TRBV20-1	TRBJ1-2	TGCAGCCCCACCTCGGGCTATGGCTACACCTTC	CSPTSGYGYTF
TRBD1	NA	TRBV28	TRBJ1-2	TGTGCCAGCAGTTACAGGGGTGGCTACACCTTC	CASSYRGGYTF
TRBD1	once	TRBV19	TRBJ1-5	TGTGCCAGTAGTAGTCCGGGACAGGGAGGTTGGGGCAATCAGCCCCAGCATTTT	CASSSPGQGGWGNQPQHF
TRBD2	NA	TRBV5-4	TRBJ2-5	TGTGCCAGCAGCTTGCGACCCCGGGACTATAAATCTCAAGAGACCCAGTACTTC	CASSLRPRDYKSQETQYF
NA	NA	TRBV7-8	TRBJ1-3	TGTGCCAGCAGCCCCCATGGCAGGGATCTCTCTGGAAACACCATATATTTT	CASSPHGRDLSGNTIYF
TRBD1	NA	TRBV11-3	TRBJ2-1	TGTGCCAGCAGCTCCCGACAGGGAGACAATGAGCAGTTCTTC	CASSSRQGDNEQFF
TRBD1	NA	TRBV2	TRBJ2-3	TGTGCCAGCAGTCGCATACAGGGGGCCACAGATACGCAGTATTTT	CASSRIQGATDTQYF
NA	NA	TRBV13	TRBJ1-1	TGTGCCAGCAGCCTAGTCGGGTACTCAGGACTCCCGAACACTGAAGCTTTCTTT	CASSLVGYSGLPNTEAFF
NA	NA	TRBV6-5	TRBJ2-1	TGTGCCAGCAGTGAAGGCTATGAGCAGTTCTTC	CASSEGYEQFF
TRBD1	NA	TRBV28	TRBJ1-6	TGTGCCAGCAGTTTATGGGACAGGGGAACACCCCTCCACTTT	CASSLWDRGTPLHF
NA	once	TRBV6-5	TRBJ2-1	TGTGCCAGCAGTTACCGGGGACAGCAGTTCTTC	CASSYRGQQFF
TRBD2	NA	TRBV28	TRBJ2-2	TGTGCCAGCAGTTTCTTAACTAGCGGGAACACCGGGGAGCTGTTTTTT	CASSFLTSGNTGELFF
NA	once	TRBV5-6	TRBJ2-5	TGTGCCAGCAGCTCGGGCCTAGGGTGGGAGACCCAGTACTTC	CASSSGLGWETQYF
TRBD1	NA	TRBV25-1	TRBJ1-4	TGTGCCAGCTACAAGGACAGGGGCAATGAAAAACTGTTTTTT	CASYKDRGNEKLFF
TRBD1	NA	TRBV19	TRBJ1-5	TGTGCCAGTAGTATTTACAGGGGGCCGAGACAGCCCCAGCATTTT	CASSIYRGPRQPQHF
NA	NA	TRBV7-9	TRBJ1-4	TGTGCCAGCAGCTTATCTGGCGTCGGAGAAAATGAAAAACTGTTTTTT	CASSLSGVGENEKLFF
TRBD2	NA	TRBV27	TRBJ2-1	TGTGCCAGCAGTTCGGGACTAGCGGGCTACAATGAGCAGTTCTTC	CASSSGLAGYNEQFF
NA	once	TRBV11-2	TRBJ1-1	TGTGCCAGCAGCGGCGGGATGGGCGAGGTCGCTGAAGCTTTCTTT	CASSGGMGEVAEAFF
NA	NA	TRBV7-8	TRBJ1-2	TGTGCCAGCAGCCCAGCCGGGACTGGTTATAACTATGGCTACACCTTC	CASSPAGTGYNYGYTF
NA	NA	TRBV11-2	TRBJ2-2	TGTGCCAGCAGCTTAGAAGTTGGCTTGGTGGAGCTGTTTTTT	CASSLEVGLVELFF
TRBD2	NA	TRBV27	TRBJ2-7	TGTGCCAGCAGTTCGGGACTAGATGACGAGCAGTACTTC	CASSSGLDDEQYF
TRBD1	NA	TRBV9	TRBJ2-5	TGTGCCAGCAGCGACCAAGGACAGGGGATGGGGGAGACCCAGTACTTC	CASSDQGQGMGETQYF
NA	NA	TRBV2	TRBJ2-1	TGTGCCAGCAGTGAAGACAATTACATTAAGCAGTTCTTC	CASSEDNYIKQFF
TRBD2	NA	TRBV13	TRBJ2-1	TGTGCCAGCAGCTTATTAGGCGGGGGGACGTTCTTC	CASSLLGGGTFF
NA	once	TRBV27	TRBJ1-5	TGTGCCAGCAGTCCGCGTCCGGGACCCCAGGCGCCCCAGCATTTT	CASSPRPGPQAPQHF
NA	NA	TRBV7-2	TRBJ2-5	TGTGCCAGCAGCTTAGCAGGGTACCAAGAGACCCAGTACTTC	CASSLAGYQETQYF
NA	few	TRBV4-1	TRBJ2-2	TGCGCCAGCAGCCAAGAGGTCCAAGCGTCGGGGGAGCTGTTTTTT	CASSQEVQASGELFF
TRBD2	NA	TRBV5-1	TRBJ2-3	TGCGCCAGCAGCTTGGGGGGACTAGCGGGAGGGTCTGATACGCAGTATTTT	CASSLGGLAGGSDTQYF
NA	NA	TRBV7-2	TRBJ2-3	TGTGCCAGCAGCTTAATCCGGACGGCCTACACAGATACGCAGTATTTT	CASSLIRTAYTDTQYF
NA	NA	TRBV11-2	TRBJ2-7	TGTGCCAGCAGCACCTGGACCGCGGACCCCAACGAGCAGTACTTC	CASSTWTADPNEQYF
TRBD2	NA	TRBV5-4	TRBJ2-2	TGTGCCAGCAGCTTCCCCGGGGCGGGGGGGCCCGGGGAGCTGTTTTTT	CASSFPGAGGPGELFF
TRBD1	NA	TRBV28	TRBJ1-4	TGTGCCAGCAGTCTCAGGGGGCGCACGGGAAAACTGTTTTTT	CASSLRGRTGKLFF